Listed below are T cell receptor beta chains from one sample, sequenced in a study of blood T cell repertoires in COVID-19. Sequenced by immunoSEQ multiplex PCR; TCRdb stores in-frame clones only, minus some. The sample carries around 16,000 clones, approximately 90% recorded once. The material sequenced was peripheral blood. The receptors originated from a man between 60 and 75 years old with acute or convalescent COVID-19. Both conserved end residues are part of each CDR3. A D gene is named only where the DNA matches it firmly. Expanded clones are given a class, and other clones once, few, many or no size at all.

v_gene: TRBV7-2; j_gene: TRBJ2-7; d_gene: NA; abundance: NA; CDR3nt: TGTGCCAGCAGCTTAGCCCTAAATTCCTACGAGCAGTACTTC; CDR3aa: CASSLALNSYEQYF
v_gene: TRBV12-5; j_gene: TRBJ1-1; d_gene: NA; abundance: NA; CDR3nt: TGTGCTAGTGGACTTCACAGAGATTTGAACACTGAAGCTTTCTTT; CDR3aa: CASGLHRDLNTEAFF
v_gene: TRBV30; j_gene: TRBJ2-4; d_gene: TRBD2; abundance: NA; CDR3nt: TGTGCCTGGCGTGTGGGGGGGGGAAACATTCAGTACTTC; CDR3aa: CAWRVGGGNIQYF
v_gene: TRBV5-4; j_gene: TRBJ2-1; d_gene: NA; abundance: NA; CDR3nt: TGTGCCAGCAGCGTACAGCAGTACAATGAGCAGTTCTTC; CDR3aa: CASSVQQYNEQFF
v_gene: TRBV19; j_gene: TRBJ1-2; d_gene: TRBD1; abundance: NA; CDR3nt: TGTGCCAGCCAGGACAGGGTAACGATGGTGTGGACCTTC; CDR3aa: CASQDRVTMVWTF
v_gene: TRBV5-1; j_gene: TRBJ1-1; d_gene: NA; abundance: NA; CDR3nt: TGCGCCAGCAGCTACGGGAGAAACACTGAAGCTTTCTTT; CDR3aa: CASSYGRNTEAFF
v_gene: TRBV3-1/TRBV3-2; j_gene: TRBJ2-2; d_gene: TRBD2; abundance: NA; CDR3nt: TGTGCCAGCAGCCACCCCGCGACTAGCCGAGCGAACACCGGGGAGCTGTTTTTT; CDR3aa: CASSHPATSRANTGELFF
v_gene: TRBV28; j_gene: TRBJ1-1; d_gene: NA; abundance: NA; CDR3nt: TGTGCCAGCAGTCCCGACCGGAGGACGGTGAACACTGAAGCTTTCTTT; CDR3aa: CASSPDRRTVNTEAFF
v_gene: TRBV5-4; j_gene: TRBJ2-2; d_gene: TRBD1; abundance: NA; CDR3nt: TGTGCCAGCAGCGATCCCGACAGGGCCCCGAGGGACGGGGAGCTGTTTTTT; CDR3aa: CASSDPDRAPRDGELFF
v_gene: TRBV24-1; j_gene: TRBJ2-5; d_gene: TRBD2; abundance: few; CDR3nt: TGTGCCACCAGTGATTTAAAATCCGGACTAGCGGGGGATCAAGAGACCCAGTACTTC; CDR3aa: CATSDLKSGLAGDQETQYF
v_gene: TRBV5-1; j_gene: TRBJ1-1; d_gene: NA; abundance: NA; CDR3nt: TGCGCCAGCAGCACCGGAACCGGGGGCACTGAAGCTTTCTTT; CDR3aa: CASSTGTGGTEAFF
v_gene: TRBV4-3; j_gene: TRBJ2-5; d_gene: TRBD2; abundance: NA; CDR3nt: TGCGCCAGCAGCCAAGATACGGCCCAATTCGGAGCGGGGAGGGAGACCCAGTACTTC; CDR3aa: CASSQDTAQFGAGRETQYF
v_gene: TRBV4-2; j_gene: TRBJ2-6; d_gene: NA; abundance: NA; CDR3nt: TGTGCCAGCAGCCGAGACAGGTCCTTTGCTGGGGCCAACGTCCTGACTTTC; CDR3aa: CASSRDRSFAGANVLTF
v_gene: TRBV5-1; j_gene: TRBJ2-2; d_gene: TRBD2; abundance: NA; CDR3nt: TGCGCCAGCAGCCCGATAGCGGGAGCGAACACCGGGGAGCTGTTTTTT; CDR3aa: CASSPIAGANTGELFF
v_gene: TRBV14; j_gene: TRBJ2-7; d_gene: TRBD1; abundance: NA; CDR3nt: TGTGCCAGCAGTCGGACAGGCTACGAGCAGTACTTC; CDR3aa: CASSRTGYEQYF
v_gene: TRBV6-4; j_gene: TRBJ2-1; d_gene: TRBD2; abundance: NA; CDR3nt: TGTGCCAGCAGTGACTCTAGCGGGGGGGCCAATGAGCAGTTCTTC; CDR3aa: CASSDSSGGANEQFF